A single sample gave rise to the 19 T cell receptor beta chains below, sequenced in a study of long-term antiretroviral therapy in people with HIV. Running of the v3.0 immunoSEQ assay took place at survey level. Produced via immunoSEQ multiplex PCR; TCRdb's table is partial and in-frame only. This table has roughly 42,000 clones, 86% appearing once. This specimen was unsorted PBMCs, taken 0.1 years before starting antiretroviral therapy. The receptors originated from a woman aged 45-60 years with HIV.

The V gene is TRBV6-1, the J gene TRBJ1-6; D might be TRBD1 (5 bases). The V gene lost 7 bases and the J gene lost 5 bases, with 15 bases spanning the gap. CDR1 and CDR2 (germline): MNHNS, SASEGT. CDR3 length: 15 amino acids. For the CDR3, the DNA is TGTGCCAGCACCAGTAGACAGCCAAATAATTCACCCCTCCACTTT. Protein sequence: CASTSRQPNNSPLHF.

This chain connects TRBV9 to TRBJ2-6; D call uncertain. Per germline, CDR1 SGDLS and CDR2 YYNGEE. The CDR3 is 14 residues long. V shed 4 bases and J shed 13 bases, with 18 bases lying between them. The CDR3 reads CASSPRTAQNVLTF. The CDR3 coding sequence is TGTGCCAGCAGCCCCAGGACCGCCCAGAATGTCCTGACTTTC.

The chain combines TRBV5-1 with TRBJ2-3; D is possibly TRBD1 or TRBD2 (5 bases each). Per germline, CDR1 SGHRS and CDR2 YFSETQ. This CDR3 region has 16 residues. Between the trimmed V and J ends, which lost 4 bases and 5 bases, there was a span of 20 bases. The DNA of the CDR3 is TGCGCCAGCAGCCGTCCGGGACGACAAAAGCAAGATACGCAGTATTTT. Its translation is CASSRPGRQKQDTQYF.

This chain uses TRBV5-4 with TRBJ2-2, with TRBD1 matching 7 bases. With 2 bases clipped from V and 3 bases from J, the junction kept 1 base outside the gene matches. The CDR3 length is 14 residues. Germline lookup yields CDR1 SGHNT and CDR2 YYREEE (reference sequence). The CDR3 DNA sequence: TGTGCCAGCAGCTTTGGACAGGACACCGGGGAGCTGTTTTTT. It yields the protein CASSFGQDTGELFF.

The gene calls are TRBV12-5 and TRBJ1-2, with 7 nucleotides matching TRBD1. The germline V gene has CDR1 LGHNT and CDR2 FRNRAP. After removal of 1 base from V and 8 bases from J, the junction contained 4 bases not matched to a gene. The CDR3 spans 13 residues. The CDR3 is CASGLGQGSGYTF. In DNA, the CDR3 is TGTGCTAGTGGTTTGGGACAGGGTTCGGGCTACACCTTC.

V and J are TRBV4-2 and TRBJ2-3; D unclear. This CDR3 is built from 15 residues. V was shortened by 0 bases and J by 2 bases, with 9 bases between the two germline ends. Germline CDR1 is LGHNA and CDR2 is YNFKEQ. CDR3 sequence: CASSQEVVATDTQYF. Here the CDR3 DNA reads TGTGCCAGCAGCCAAGAAGTAGTAGCCACAGATACGCAGTATTTT.

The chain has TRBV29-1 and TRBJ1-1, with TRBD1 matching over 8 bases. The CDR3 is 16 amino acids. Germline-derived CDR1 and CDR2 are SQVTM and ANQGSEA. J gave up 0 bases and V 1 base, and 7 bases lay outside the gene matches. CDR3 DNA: TGCAGCGTTGAAGGCATCCGGACAGGGATGAACACTGAAGCTTTCTTT. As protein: CSVEGIRTGMNTEAFF.

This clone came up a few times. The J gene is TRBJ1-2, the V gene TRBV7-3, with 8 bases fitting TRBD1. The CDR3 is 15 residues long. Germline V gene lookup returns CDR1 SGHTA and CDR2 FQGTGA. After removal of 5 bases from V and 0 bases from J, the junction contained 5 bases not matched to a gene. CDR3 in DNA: TGTGCCAGCAGCGAGACAGGGGCCTCTAACTATGGCTACACCTTC. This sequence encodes CASSETGASNYGYTF.

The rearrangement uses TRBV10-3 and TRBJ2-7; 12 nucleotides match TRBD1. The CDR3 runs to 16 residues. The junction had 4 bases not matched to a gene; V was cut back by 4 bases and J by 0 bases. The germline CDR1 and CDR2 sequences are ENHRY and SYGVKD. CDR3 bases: TGTGCCATCAGTGCCGGGACAGGGGGCTTCTCCTACGAGCAGTACTTC. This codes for CAISAGTGGFSYEQYF.

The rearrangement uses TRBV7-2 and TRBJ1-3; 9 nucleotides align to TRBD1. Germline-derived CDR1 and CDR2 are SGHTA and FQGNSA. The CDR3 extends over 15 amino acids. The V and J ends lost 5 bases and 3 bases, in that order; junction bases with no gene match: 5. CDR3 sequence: CASSRTGARGNTIYF. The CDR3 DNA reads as TGTGCCAGCAGCAGGACAGGGGCCCGTGGAAACACCATATATTTT.

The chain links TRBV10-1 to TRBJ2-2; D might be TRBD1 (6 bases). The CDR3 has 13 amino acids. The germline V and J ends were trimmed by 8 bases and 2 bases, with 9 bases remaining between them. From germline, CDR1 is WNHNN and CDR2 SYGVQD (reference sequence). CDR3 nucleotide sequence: TGCGCCAGCTACAGGGCTAACACCGGGGAGCTGTTTTTT. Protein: CASYRANTGELFF.

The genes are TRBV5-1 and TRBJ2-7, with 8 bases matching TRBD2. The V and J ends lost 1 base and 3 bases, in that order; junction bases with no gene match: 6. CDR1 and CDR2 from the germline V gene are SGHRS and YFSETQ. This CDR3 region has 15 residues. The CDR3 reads CASSLRGGEFYEQYF. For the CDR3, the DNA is TGCGCCAGCAGCTTGCGGGGGGGGGAGTTCTACGAGCAGTACTTC.

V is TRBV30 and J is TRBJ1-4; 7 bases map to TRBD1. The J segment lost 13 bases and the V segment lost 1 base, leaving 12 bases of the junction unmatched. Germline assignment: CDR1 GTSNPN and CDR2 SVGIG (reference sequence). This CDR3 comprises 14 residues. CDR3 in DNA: TGTGCCTGGAGTGCGGGACAGCTGCCCGCTCGACTGTTTTTT. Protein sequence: CAWSAGQLPARLFF.

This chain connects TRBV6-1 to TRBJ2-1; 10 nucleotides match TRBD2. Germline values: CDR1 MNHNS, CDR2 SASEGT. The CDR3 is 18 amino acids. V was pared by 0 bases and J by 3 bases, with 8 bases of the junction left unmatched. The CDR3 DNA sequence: TGTGCCAGCAGTGAAGCGGGGCTAGCGGGGGCCTTCTACAATGAGCAGTTCTTC. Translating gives CASSEAGLAGAFYNEQFF.

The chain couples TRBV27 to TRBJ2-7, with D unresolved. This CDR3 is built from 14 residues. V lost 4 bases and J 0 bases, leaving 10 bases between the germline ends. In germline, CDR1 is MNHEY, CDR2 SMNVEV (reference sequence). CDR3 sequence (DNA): TGTGCCAGCAGTTGGGCAGCCAACTCCTACGAGCAGTACTTC. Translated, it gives CASSWAANSYEQYF.

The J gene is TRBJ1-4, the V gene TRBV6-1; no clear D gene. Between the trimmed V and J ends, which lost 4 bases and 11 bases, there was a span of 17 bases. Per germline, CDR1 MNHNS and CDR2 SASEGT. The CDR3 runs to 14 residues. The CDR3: CASSGTGVAVKLFF. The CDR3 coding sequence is TGTGCCAGCAGTGGAACTGGGGTAGCGGTCAAACTGTTTTTT.

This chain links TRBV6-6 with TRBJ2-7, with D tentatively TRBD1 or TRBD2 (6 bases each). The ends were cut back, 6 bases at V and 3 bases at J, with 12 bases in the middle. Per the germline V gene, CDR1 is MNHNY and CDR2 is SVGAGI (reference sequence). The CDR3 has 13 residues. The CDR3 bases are TGTGCCAGCAGGGACGGGGGCAACTACGAGCAGTACTTC. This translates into CASRDGGNYEQYF.

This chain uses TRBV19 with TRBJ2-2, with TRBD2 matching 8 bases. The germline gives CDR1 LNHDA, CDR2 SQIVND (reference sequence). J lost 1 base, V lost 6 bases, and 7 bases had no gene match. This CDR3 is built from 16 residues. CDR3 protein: CASRTGTRENTGELFF. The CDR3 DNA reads TGTGCCAGTAGGACGGGGACTAGGGAGAACACCGGGGAGCTGTTTTTT.

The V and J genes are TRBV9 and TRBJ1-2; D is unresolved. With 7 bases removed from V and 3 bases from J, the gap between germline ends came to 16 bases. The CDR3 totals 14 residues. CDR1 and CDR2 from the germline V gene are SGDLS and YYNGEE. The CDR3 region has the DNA TGTGCCAGCTCAGCCCCCCCGGCAGACTATGGCTACACCTTC. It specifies CASSAPPADYGYTF.